The clone carrying this T cell receptor beta chain was picked up a small number of times. The antigen remains undetermined. TCRdb reprocessed the reads with MiXCR, giving one entry per CDR3 protein. The repertoire holds over 250,000 distinct CDR3 sequences, with about 20% as singletons. The data derive from a study of T cell repertoires in cytomegalovirus infection. Background on the study: Public signatures in TCR beta pointed to CMV infection and matching HLA type. Regarding the study as a whole: Pooled public TCR beta family frequency picked out CMV carriers with the relevant HLA. HLA-C-restricted, CMV-specific TCR beta clonotypes were dominant ex vivo.

CDR3 size: 16 residues. V lost 2 bases to trimming and J lost 5 bases, with 17 bases between them. The germline CDR1 and CDR2 sequences are SGHTA and FQGNSA. This chain joins TRBV7-2 and TRBJ2-3; D gene unclear. The source of this sequence is a human donor in good health (CMV status not recorded). Some clones in this sample may be carry-over from other donors' samples. This material consisted of cultured PBMCs, taken from culture after CMV antigen stimulation. The CDR3: CASSLSPSGRIDTQYF. CDR3 nucleotide sequence: TGTGCCAGCAGCTTAAGCCCCTCGGGCCGGATAGATACGCAGTATTTT.